A single sample gave rise to the 6 T cell receptor beta chains below, sequenced in a study of blood T cell repertoires in COVID-19. Sequenced by immunoSEQ multiplex PCR; TCRdb stores in-frame clones only, minus some. Of more than 120,000 clones in the sample, around 88% were seen once. Sequences were obtained from peripheral blood. These receptors came from a human donor in a cohort sampled during active COVID-19.

This chain uses TRBV5-6 with TRBJ2-5, with no clear D. Trimming took 4 bases from V and 0 from J, leaving 7 bases between them. The CDR3 consists of 13 residues. From germline, CDR1 is SGHDT and CDR2 YYEEEE. CDR3 nucleotides: TGTGCCAGCAGCCTAGAGTACCAAGAGACCCAGTACTTC. Translation: CASSLEYQETQYF. The full variable domain, completed using reference TRBV5-6 and TRBJ2-5, is DAGVTQSPTHLIKTRGQQVTLRCSPKSGHDTVSWYQQALGQGPQFIFQYYEEEERQRGNFPDRFSGHQFPNYSSELNVNALLLGDSALYLCASSLEYQETQYFGPGTRLLVL.

The count of this clone is one. This chain connects TRBV12-3 or TRBV12-4 to TRBJ1-2; 7 bases are shared with TRBD1. CDR3 length: 13 amino acids. Losses at the gene ends were 6 bases for V and 2 bases for J; bases not matched to a gene: 3. CDR3 in DNA: TGTGCCAGCAGGGAGGGACAGAACTATGGCTACACCTTC. Translating it yields CASREGQNYGYTF.

The V gene is TRBV3-1 (or the pseudogene TRBV3-2), the J gene TRBJ1-2; D remains unclear. Germline V gives CDR1 LGHDT, CDR2 YNNKEL (reference sequence). This CDR3 contains 15 residues. V lost 0 bases to trimming and J lost 1 base, with 9 bases between them. CDR3 sequence: CASSQDITVNYGYTF. CDR3 nucleotide sequence: TGTGCCAGCAGCCAAGATATCACGGTTAACTATGGCTACACCTTC.

CDR3 amino acids: CASSTLATGELFF. In nucleotides, the CDR3 is TGCGCCAGCAGCACCCTAGCCACCGGGGAGCTGTTTTTT. The chain links TRBV5-1 to TRBJ2-2; tentatively, D is TRBD2 (5 bases). From germline, CDR1 is SGHRS and CDR2 YFSETQ. V lost 4 bases, J lost 4 bases, and 8 bases lay in between. This CDR3 is built from 13 residues.

The chain links TRBV6-5 to TRBJ1-2, with a weak D call TRBD1 (5 bases). V lost 11 bases and J 5 bases, leaving 15 bases between the germline ends. The CDR3 totals 12 residues. CDR1 and CDR2 from the germline V gene are MNHEY and SVGAGI. In nucleotides, the CDR3 is TGTGCCGGAGGGACGGGCGGTTATGGCTACACCTTC. As protein: CAGGTGGYGYTF.

The chain combines TRBV3-1 (or the pseudogene TRBV3-2) with TRBJ1-3; TRBD1 matches 8 bases. Losses at the gene ends were 0 bases for V and 5 bases for J; bases not matched to a gene: 9. CDR3 length equals 17 residues. Looked up from germline, CDR1 is LGHDT and CDR2 is YNNKEL (reference sequence). This CDR3 reads CASSQDLGRGRRNTIYF. In DNA, the CDR3 is TGTGCCAGCAGCCAAGATCTTGGCAGGGGGCGTAGAAACACCATATATTTT.